The rows below give T cell receptor beta chains drawn from one sample of a study of CD4 and CD8 cells across lung adenocarcinoma regions. From the PCR reads, TCRdb called clonotypes with MiXCR, one entry per CDR3 protein. The table shows tens of thousands of distinct CDR3 sequences, with roughly 50% occurring only once. Sample: CD8+ T cells from the center of a lung tumor. The source is a male donor with lung adenocarcinoma. The CD4 and CD8 labels of this study may be unreliable. Both conserved end residues are part of each CDR3. D genes are given only for firm matches. Clone size is stated in some rows and not others, as once, few, many or a class when expanded.

J gene	D gene	V gene	clone size	CDR3 protein	CDR3 DNA
TRBJ2-4	.	TRBV6-8	.	CGSTGLWGKNIQYF	TGCGGCAGCACGGGGCTGTGGGGCAAAAACATTCAGTACTTC
TRBJ2-3	.	TRBV11-2	.	CASSLYRGANQDTQYF	TGTGCCAGCAGCTTGTACCGGGGGGCTAACCAAGATACGCAGTATTTT
TRBJ2-7	.	TRBV6-1	.	CASAGAGGGVRDTQYF	TGTGCCAGCGCGGGGGCCGGGGGAGGGGTCCGGGATACGCAGTACTTC
TRBJ2-7	TRBD2	TRBV7-8	many	CASSQTGTIGHEQYF	TGTGCCAGCAGCCAGACCGGGACTATAGGGCACGAGCAGTACTTC
TRBJ2-1	.	TRBV6-5	many	CASSYSQGLEQFF	TGTGCCAGCAGTTACTCCCAGGGGCTTGAGCAGTTCTTC
TRBJ2-3	TRBD2	TRBV7-2	.	CASSLTSGGLTDTQYF	TGTGCCAGCAGCTTGACTAGCGGGGGGCTCACAGATACGCAGTATTTT
TRBJ2-3	.	TRBV6-1	medium-sized	CASSDTSDTQYF	TGTGCCAGCAGTGATACTAGCGATACGCAGTATTTT
TRBJ2-1	TRBD2	TRBV20-1	.	CSASAGGLGNEQFF	TGCAGTGCTAGTGCGGGAGGCCTTGGCAATGAGCAGTTCTTC
TRBJ2-1	.	TRBV6-1	.	CASSESGISATNKQFF	TGTGCCAGCAGTGAATCGGGGATTAGCGCGACAAACAAGCAGTTCTTC
TRBJ2-1	.	TRBV6-5	medium-sized	CASRTSDFEQFF	TGTGCCAGCAGAACTAGTGATTTTGAGCAGTTCTTC
TRBJ1-1	.	TRBV7-6	.	CASSQPPGPNTEAFF	TGTGCCAGCAGCCAACCCCCGGGTCCTAACACTGAAGCTTTCTTT
TRBJ1-6	.	TRBV4-1	.	CASAKALPDSSYNSPLHF	TGCGCCAGCGCTAAGGCCCTCCCAGATTCGTCCTATAATTCACCCCTCCACTTT
TRBJ2-2	TRBD2	TRBV10-2	.	CASTLAGSTGELFF	TGCGCCAGCACACTAGCGGGGAGCACCGGGGAGCTGTTTTTT
TRBJ2-5	.	TRBV3-1	.	CASSQGIGGVSSETQYF	TGTGCCAGCAGCCAAGGGATTGGAGGGGTTAGTAGTGAGACCCAGTACTTC
TRBJ2-7	TRBD1	TRBV6-2/TRBV6-3	many	CASSSPGQGYEQYF	TGTGCCAGCAGCTCCCCGGGACAGGGCTACGAGCAGTACTTC
TRBJ2-3	.	TRBV6-1	.	CASGGRGRRDPETQYF	TGTGCCAGCGGGGGAAGGGGGCGGAGGGACCCAGAGACGCAGTATTTT
TRBJ2-3	.	TRBV6-1	.	CGSGEGCGGQDTQYF	TGTGGCAGCGGTGAAGGGTGCGGTGGCCAAGATACGCAGTATTTT
TRBJ2-3	.	TRBV12-3/TRBV12-4	few	CASSQTSIATDTQYF	TGTGCCAGCAGTCAGACTAGTATTGCGACAGATACGCAGTATTTT
TRBJ2-1	.	TRBV10-3	.	CATSRADAQYF	TGTGCCACCTCTCGGGCCGATGCGCAGTACTTT
TRBJ2-4	TRBD1	TRBV6-1	.	CASRDRGLWATNIQYF	TGTGCCAGCCGCGACAGGGGGCTGTGGGCCACAAATATTCAGTACTTC
TRBJ2-7	TRBD1	TRBV6-1	many	CASSAAGGTYEQYF	TGTGCCAGCAGTGCTGCAGGGGGCACGTACGAGCAGTACTTC
TRBJ1-1	TRBD1	TRBV2	few	CASSEGQGVNTEAFF	TGTGCCAGCAGTGAGGGACAGGGGGTGAACACTGAAGCTTTCTTT
TRBJ2-1	.	TRBV6-4	few	CASSDGPLNEQFF	TGTGCCAGCAGTGATGGGCCTCTAAATGAGCAGTTCTTC
TRBJ2-7	.	TRBV27	.	CASSPRRTSSGAYAKDTQYF	TGTGCCAGCAGTCCCCGCCGCACTAGCTCGGGGGCGTATGCCAAAGATACGCAGTACTTC
TRBJ2-1	TRBD2	TRBV4-1	.	CASSQPTSGNHEQFF	TGCGCCAGCAGCCAACCGACTAGCGGGAACCATGAGCAGTTCTTC
TRBJ2-5	.	TRBV6-1	.	CASARSRGTSQDTQYF	TGTGCCAGCGCTCGGAGCCGGGGCACTAGCCAAGATACCCAGTACTTC
TRBJ2-3	TRBD1	TRBV7-2	.	CASSFNAQGETQYF	TGTGCCAGCAGCTTCAACGCACAGGGGGAGACGCAGTATTTT
TRBJ2-7	.	TRBV6-1	.	CASRTPRLGNNAQYF	TGTGCCAGCAGAACTCCGCGGCTGGGCAACAATGCGCAGTACTTC
TRBJ1-5	.	TRBV6-1	many	CASLQVSNQPQHF	TGTGCCAGTTTACAGGTTAGCAATCAGCCCCAGCATTTT
TRBJ2-3	TRBD2	TRBV6-1	few	CASRPWTGRGTSGRDTDTQYF	TGTGCCAGCAGACCCTGGACAGGGCGAGGGACTAGCGGGAGGGATACAGATACGCAGTATTTT
TRBJ2-4	.	TRBV25-1	.	CASRGPGATNIQYF	TGTGCCAGCAGGGGGCCAGGAGCCACAAATATTCAGTACTTC
TRBJ2-3	TRBD1	TRBV6-5	once	CASSYASGGSSTDTQYF	TGTGCCAGCAGTTACGCCTCAGGGGGATCAAGCACAGATACGCAGTATTTT